This T cell receptor (gamma chain) was recovered during a study of gamma delta lymphoproliferative disorders and STAT genes. For the study at large: Gamma-chain libraries were built from at least 50 ng of genomic DNA with the LymphoTrack Dx TCRG Assay. The EuroClonality-NGS protocol was used to prepare delta libraries.

Overall study results and limits: Whether leukemic clones are public or private remains unconfirmed. Control T cells likely spanned varied maturation stages, whereas leukemic cells were skewed toward terminal effectors.

PBMCs from patients and controls supplied the genomic DNA for sequencing. TCRdb applied CATT to the multiplex PCR reads for clone calling. The sample consists of around 4,500 gamma-chain clones, 7.9% of them appearing once. Concerning this clone: Its antigen is currently unknown.

V was clipped by 7 bases and J by 5 bases; unmatched bases: 10. The CDR3 has 14 residues. Per the germline V gene, CDR1 is EGSNGY and CDR2 is YDSYNSKV. The V call is TRGV2, the J call TRGJP2. TCRdb supplies no J gene; here it was assigned by aligning the nucleotide sequence to germline. The sequencing sample was made of blood. The TCR comes from a human donor in good health. Here the CDR3 DNA reads TGTGCCACCTGCCCTCAGGGGAGTGATTGGATCAAGACGTTT. It is translated as CATCPQGSDWIKTF.